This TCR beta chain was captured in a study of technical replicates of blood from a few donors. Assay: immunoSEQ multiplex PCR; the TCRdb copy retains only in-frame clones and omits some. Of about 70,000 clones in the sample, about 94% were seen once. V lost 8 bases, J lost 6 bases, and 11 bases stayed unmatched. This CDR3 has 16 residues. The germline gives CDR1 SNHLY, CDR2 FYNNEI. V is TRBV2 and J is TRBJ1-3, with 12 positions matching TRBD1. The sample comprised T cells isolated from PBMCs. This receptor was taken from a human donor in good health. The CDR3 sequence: CASRDRGLNLENTIYF. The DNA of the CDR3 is TGTGCCAGCCGGGACAGGGGGCTTAATCTTGAAAACACCATATATTTT.